This T cell receptor (beta chain) was captured by sequencing in a study of T-cell memory formation after mild COVID-19. This clonotype was seen more than once but under ten times. The 5'RACE method, run with constant-segment primers, produced TCR alpha and TCR beta cDNA libraries (carrying sample barcodes and UMIs). TCRdb passed the 5' RACE reads through MiXCR, listing each CDR3 protein once. The data hold fewer than 700,000 distinct CDR3 sequences, with roughly 22% observed a single time. CDR3 size: 13 residues. The germline gives CDR1 DFQATT, CDR2 SNEGSKA (reference sequence). Trimming stripped 6 bases from V and 6 bases from J, with 15 bases between.

J is TRBJ2-1 and V is TRBV20-1; the D is unclear. The specimen sequenced was PBMCs or a T cell subset sorted from them (not recorded which). This clonotype originated in an adult woman who had mild COVID-19 (a few samples of this study predate the infection). Cell type and time point are not known. The chain's CDR3 is CSAPVWLGNEQFF. The CDR3 DNA sequence: TGCAGTGCCCCCGTATGGCTGGGCAATGAGCAGTTCTTC.